This entry features one TCR beta chain sequence. The antigen remains unidentified. Germline lookup yields CDR1 LNHDA and CDR2 SQIVND (reference sequence). Losses at the gene ends were 3 bases for V and 8 bases for J; bases not matched to a gene: 6. The CDR3 length is 15 residues. Preparation of the TCRbeta library involved a method that used unique molecular identifiers. TCRdb ran MiXCR on the PCR reads and lists one entry per CDR3 protein. Altogether about 290,000 distinct CDR3 sequences are present, about 9.5% being singletons, with the ten largest covering roughly 7.1%. This record comes from a study of T-cell reconstitution after alpha-beta-depleted transplantation in children. Findings and caveats of the study: Two months or so post-transplant, alpha-beta T cells reportedly derived from several hundred expanded graft clones. T-cell numbers and diversity one year post-transplant derived largely from freshly generated T cells. After transplant, high TCRbeta diversity at day 60 in some patients arose from surviving recipient T cells and thymic progenitors.

The sequence was collected from a boy under two years old with acute myeloid leukemia, due to receive a stem cell transplant. The chain is built from TRBV19 and TRBJ2-1, with TRBD1 matching over 11 bases. The material sequenced was PBMCs, taken before TCRalphabeta/CD19-depleted stem cell transplant. This CDR3 reads CASSMGQGGKYEQFF. As DNA, the CDR3 is TGTGCCAGTAGTATGGGACAGGGGGGAAAATATGAGCAGTTCTTC.